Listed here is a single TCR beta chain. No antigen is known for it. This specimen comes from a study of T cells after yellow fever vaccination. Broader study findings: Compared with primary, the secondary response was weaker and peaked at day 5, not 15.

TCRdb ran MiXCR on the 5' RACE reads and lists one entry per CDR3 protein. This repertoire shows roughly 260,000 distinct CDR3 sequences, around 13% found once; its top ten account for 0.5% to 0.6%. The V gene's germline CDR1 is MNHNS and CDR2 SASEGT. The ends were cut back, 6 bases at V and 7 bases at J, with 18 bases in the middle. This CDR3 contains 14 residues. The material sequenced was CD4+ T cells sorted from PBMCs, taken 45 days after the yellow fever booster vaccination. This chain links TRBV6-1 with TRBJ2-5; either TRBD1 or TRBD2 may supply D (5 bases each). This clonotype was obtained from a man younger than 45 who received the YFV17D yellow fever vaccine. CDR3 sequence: CASRAGTAGWTQYF. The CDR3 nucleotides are TGTGCCAGCAGAGCCGGGACCGCCGGTTGGACCCAGTACTTC.